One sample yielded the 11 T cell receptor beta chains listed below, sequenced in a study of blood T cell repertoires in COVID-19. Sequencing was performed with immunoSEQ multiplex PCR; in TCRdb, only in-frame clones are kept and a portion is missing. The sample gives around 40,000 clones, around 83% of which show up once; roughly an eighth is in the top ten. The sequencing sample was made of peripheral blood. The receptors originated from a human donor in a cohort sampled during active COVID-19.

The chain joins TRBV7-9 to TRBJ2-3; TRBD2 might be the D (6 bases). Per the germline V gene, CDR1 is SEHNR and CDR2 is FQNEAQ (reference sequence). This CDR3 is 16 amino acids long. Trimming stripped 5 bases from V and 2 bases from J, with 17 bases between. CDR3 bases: TGTGCCAGCAGCAACGGCCTCGGGGGATACACAGATACGCAGTATTTT. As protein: CASSNGLGGYTDTQYF.

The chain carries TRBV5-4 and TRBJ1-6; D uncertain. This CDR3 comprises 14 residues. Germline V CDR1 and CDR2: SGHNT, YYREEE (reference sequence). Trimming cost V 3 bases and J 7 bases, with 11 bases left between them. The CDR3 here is CASSSELRNSPLHF. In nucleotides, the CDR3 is TGTGCCAGCAGCTCCGAGCTACGCAATTCACCCCTCCACTTT. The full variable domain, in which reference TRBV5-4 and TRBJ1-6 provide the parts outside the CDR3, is ETGVTQSPTHLIKTRGQQVTLRCSSQSGHNTVSWYQQALGQGPQFIFQYYREEENGRGNFPPRFSGLQFPNYSSELNVNALELDDSALYLCASSSELRNSPLHFGNGTRLTVT.

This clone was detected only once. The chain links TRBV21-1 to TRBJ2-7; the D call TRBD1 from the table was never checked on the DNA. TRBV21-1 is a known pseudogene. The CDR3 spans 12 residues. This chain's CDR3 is CASSIRHYEQYF. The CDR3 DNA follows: TGTGCCAGCAGCATTCGACACTACGAGCAGTACTTC.

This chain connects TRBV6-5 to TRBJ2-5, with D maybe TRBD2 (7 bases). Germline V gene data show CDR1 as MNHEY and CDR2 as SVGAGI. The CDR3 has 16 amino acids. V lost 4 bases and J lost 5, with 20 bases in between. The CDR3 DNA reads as TGTGCCAGCAGTTCATGGGGGGGGCCCCTGACGGAGACCCAGTACTTC. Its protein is CASSSWGGPLTETQYF.

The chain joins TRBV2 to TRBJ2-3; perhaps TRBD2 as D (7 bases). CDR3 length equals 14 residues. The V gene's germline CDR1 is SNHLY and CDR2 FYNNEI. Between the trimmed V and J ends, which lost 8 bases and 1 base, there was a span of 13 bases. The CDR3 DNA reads TGTGCCAGCGGAGGGGGGGCCCGCACAGATACGCAGTATTTT. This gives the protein CASGGGARTDTQYF.

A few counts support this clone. The CDR3 reads CASSPLAGALTDTQYF. The CDR3 region has the DNA TGTGCCAGCTCACCACTAGCGGGAGCCCTCACAGATACGCAGTATTTT. The chain uses TRBV18 and TRBJ2-3; 9 bases are a match to TRBD2. The CDR3 totals 16 residues. Looked up from germline, CDR1 is KGHSH and CDR2 is LQKENI. V lost 1 base, J lost 2 bases, and 4 bases stayed unmatched.

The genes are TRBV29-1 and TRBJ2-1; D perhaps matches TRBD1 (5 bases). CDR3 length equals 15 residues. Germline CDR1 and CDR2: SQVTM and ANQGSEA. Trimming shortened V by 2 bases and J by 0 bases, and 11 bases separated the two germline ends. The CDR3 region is CSVERQKISYNEQFF. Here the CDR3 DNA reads TGCAGCGTTGAACGACAGAAAATCTCCTACAATGAGCAGTTCTTC.

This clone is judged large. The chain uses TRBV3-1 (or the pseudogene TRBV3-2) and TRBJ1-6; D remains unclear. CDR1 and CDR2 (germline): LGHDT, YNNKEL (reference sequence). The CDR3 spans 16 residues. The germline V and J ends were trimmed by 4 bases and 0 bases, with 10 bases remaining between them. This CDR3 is CASSRNPGSYNSPLHF. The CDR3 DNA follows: TGTGCCAGCAGCCGAAACCCGGGCTCCTATAATTCACCCCTCCACTTT.

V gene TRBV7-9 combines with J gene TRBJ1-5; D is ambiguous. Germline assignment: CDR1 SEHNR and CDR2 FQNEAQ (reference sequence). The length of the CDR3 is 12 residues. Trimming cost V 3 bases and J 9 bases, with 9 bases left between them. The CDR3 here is CASSFLVGPQHF. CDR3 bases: TGTGCCAGCAGCTTTTTAGTTGGGCCCCAGCATTTT.

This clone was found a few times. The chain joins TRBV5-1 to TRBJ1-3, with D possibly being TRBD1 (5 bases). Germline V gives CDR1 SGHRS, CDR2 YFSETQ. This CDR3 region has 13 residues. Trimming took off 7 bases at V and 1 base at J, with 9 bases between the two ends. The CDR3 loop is CASHGGSGNTIYF. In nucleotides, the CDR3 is TGCGCCAGCCACGGGGGATCTGGAAACACCATATATTTT.

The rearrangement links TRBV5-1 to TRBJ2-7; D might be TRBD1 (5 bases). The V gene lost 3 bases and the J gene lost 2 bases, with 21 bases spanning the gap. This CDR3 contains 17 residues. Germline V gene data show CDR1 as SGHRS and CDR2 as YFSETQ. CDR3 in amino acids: CASSSTWTDTGAYEQYF. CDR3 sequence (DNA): TGCGCCAGCAGCTCCACTTGGACGGATACAGGCGCCTACGAGCAGTACTTC.